This T cell receptor (beta chain) is drawn from a study of OX40 agonist ivuxolimab in advanced cancers. Study in general: Two cutaneous melanoma patients and one hepatocellular carcinoma patient, three in all, had partial responses.

This clone has just one count. Its antigen is not identified. Exclusion applied to patients with autoimmune disease history or systemic immunosuppression. V lost 4 bases, J lost 2 bases, and 14 bases lay in between. The CDR3 loop spans 15 amino acids. Germline CDR1 KGHSH, CDR2 LQKENI. Whole-study results and caveats: Relatively little clonal expansion, among the lowest observed, appeared in partial responders at 0.1-3.0 mg/kg. Clones of CD4+ and CD8+ blood T cells grew by week 6 at doses of 0.1 to 3.0 mg/kg.

TCRdb's table, derived via immunoSEQ multiplex PCR, lists solely in-frame clones and lacks some. Of more than 100,000 clones in the sample, 90% are singletons; the top ten hold 0.9% to 1.2%. J is TRBJ1-1 and V is TRBV18; D is perhaps TRBD1 (6 bases). The receptor comes from an adult with an advanced solid tumor such as melanoma, head and neck, liver or kidney cancer. The input for sequencing was CD4+ or CD8+ T cells sorted from blood, taken in a trial of the OX40 agonist ivuxolimab. The CDR3: CASSQTRGRNTEAFF. The CDR3 coding sequence is TGTGCCAGCTCACAAACCAGGGGTAGAAACACTGAAGCTTTCTTT. The entire variable domain, with the rest obtained from reference TRBV18 and TRBJ1-1, is as follows: NAGVMQNPRHLVRRRGQEARLRCSPMKGHSHVYWYRQLPEEGLKFMVYLQKENIIDESGMPKERFSAEFPKEGPSILRIQQVVRGDSAAYFCASSQTRGRNTEAFFGQGTRLTVV.